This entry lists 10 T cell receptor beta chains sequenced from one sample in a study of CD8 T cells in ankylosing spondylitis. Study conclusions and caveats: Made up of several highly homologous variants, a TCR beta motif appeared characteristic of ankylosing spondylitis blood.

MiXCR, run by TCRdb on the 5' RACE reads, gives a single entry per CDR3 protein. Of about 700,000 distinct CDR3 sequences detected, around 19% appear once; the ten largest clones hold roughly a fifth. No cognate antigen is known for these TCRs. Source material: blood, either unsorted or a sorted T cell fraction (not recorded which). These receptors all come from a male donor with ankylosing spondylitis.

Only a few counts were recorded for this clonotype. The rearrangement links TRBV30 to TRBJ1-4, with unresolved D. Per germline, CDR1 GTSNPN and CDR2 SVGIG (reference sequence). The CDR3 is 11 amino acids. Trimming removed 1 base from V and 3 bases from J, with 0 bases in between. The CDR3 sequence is CAWSANEKLFF. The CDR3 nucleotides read TGTGCCTGGAGTGCTAATGAAAAACTGTTTTTT.

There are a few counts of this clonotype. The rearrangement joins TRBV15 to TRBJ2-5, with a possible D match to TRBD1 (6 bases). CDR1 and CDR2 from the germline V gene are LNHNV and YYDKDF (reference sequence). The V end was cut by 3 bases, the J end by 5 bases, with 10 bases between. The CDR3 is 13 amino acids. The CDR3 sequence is CATSRDRRETQYF. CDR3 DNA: TGTGCCACCAGCAGGGACAGAAGGGAGACCCAGTACTTC.

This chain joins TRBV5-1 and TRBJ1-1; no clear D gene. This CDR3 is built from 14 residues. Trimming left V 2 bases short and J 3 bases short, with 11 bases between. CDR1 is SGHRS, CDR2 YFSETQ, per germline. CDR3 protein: CASSLHRLDTEAFF. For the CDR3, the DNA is TGCGCCAGCAGCTTACACCGGCTCGACACTGAAGCTTTCTTT.

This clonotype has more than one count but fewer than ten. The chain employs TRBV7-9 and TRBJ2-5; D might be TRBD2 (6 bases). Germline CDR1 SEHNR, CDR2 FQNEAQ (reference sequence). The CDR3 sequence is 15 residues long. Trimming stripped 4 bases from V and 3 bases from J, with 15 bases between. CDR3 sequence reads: CASSSQGGAKETQYF. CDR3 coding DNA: TGTGCCAGCAGCTCCCAGGGCGGGGCAAAAGAGACCCAGTACTTC.

The CDR3 spells CASSQGSGYTYEQYF. Written as DNA, the CDR3 is TGTGCCAGCAGCCAAGGCAGCGGGTATACCTACGAGCAGTACTTC. This sequence joins TRBV3-1 and TRBJ2-7; a possible D gene is TRBD2 (6 bases). The germline V and J ends were trimmed by 1 base and 2 bases, with 12 bases remaining between them. Germline CDR1 reads LGHDT; CDR2 reads YNNKEL (reference sequence). CDR3 length: 15 residues.

CDR3 amino acids: CSVGGVRDAEAFF. As DNA, the CDR3 is TGCAGCGTTGGGGGGGTTAGGGACGCTGAAGCTTTCTTT. The J gene is TRBJ1-1, the V gene TRBV29-1; tentatively, D is TRBD1 (5 bases). Looked up from germline, CDR1 is SQVTM and CDR2 is ANQGSEA. This CDR3 spans 13 amino acids. With 4 bases removed from V and 6 bases from J, the gap between germline ends came to 15 bases.

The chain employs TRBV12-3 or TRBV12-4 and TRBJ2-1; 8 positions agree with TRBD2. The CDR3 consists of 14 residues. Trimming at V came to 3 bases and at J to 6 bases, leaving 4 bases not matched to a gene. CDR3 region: CASSLIAGFNEQFF. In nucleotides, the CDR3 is TGTGCCAGCAGTTTGATAGCGGGATTCAATGAGCAGTTCTTC.

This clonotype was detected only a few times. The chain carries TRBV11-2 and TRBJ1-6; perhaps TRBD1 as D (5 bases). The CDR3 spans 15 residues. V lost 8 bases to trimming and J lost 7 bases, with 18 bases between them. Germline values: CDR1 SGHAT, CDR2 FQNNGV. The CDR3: CASRERGGENSPLHF. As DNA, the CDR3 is TGTGCCAGCCGCGAAAGGGGAGGGGAGAATTCACCCCTCCACTTT.

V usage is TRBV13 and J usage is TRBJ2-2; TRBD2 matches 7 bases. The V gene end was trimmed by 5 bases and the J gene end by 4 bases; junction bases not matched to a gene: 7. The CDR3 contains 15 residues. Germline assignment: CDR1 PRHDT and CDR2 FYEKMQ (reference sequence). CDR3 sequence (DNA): TGTGCCAGCAGCCCCGGGGAGGGCACCACCGGGGAGCTGTTTTTT. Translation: CASSPGEGTTGELFF.

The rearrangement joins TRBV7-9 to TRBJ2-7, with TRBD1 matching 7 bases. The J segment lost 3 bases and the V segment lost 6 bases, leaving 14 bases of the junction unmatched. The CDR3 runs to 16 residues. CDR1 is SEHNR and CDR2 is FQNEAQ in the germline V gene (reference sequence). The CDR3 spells CASRPRETTGRYEQYF. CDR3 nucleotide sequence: TGTGCCAGCAGACCCAGAGAAACGACAGGGCGCTACGAGCAGTACTTC.